This T cell receptor beta chain appears in the sequencing data of a study of cytomegalovirus exposure and HLA in healthy donors. At the level of the study: Unique TCRs from HLA-typed donors, roughly 89 million of them, were held in an early data release.

Germline CDR1 and CDR2: SGHNT and YYREEE (reference sequence). The CDR3 spans 14 residues. The V end lost 0 bases, the J end lost 7 bases, and 13 bases lay between the germline ends. Although they were nominally healthy when sampled, donors likely had unrecorded immune exposures. Researchers ran the PCR with 60 Vbeta and 13 Jbeta primers. Repertoires were generated with immunoSEQ multiplex PCR, while TCRdb's copy carries only in-frame clones and drops some. The table has 150,000 to 200,000 clones, around four fifths seen once. The sample consisted of PBMCs. The chain has TRBV5-4 and TRBJ1-2, with D perhaps matching TRBD1 (5 bases). This sequence was found in a female donor in good health and CMV-seronegative. The CDR3 DNA follows: TGTGCCAGCAGCTTGGCGGGGGTCCCGAGTGGCTACACCTTC. Its protein product is CASSLAGVPSGYTF.